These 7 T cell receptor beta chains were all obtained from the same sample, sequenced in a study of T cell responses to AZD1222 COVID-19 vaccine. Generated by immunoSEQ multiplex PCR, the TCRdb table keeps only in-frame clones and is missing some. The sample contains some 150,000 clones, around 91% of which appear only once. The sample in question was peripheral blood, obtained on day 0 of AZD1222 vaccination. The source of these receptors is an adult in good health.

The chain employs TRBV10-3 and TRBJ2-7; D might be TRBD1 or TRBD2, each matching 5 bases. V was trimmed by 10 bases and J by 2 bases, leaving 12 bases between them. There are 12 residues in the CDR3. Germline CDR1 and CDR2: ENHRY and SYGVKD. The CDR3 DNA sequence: TGTGCCAGTCGGGACGCGACCTACGAGCAGTACTTC. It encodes CASRDATYEQYF.

Written as DNA, the CDR3 is TGTGCCAGCAGTGAGGAGGGCCCAAATGAAAAACTGTTTTTT. Translation gives CASSEEGPNEKLFF. This rearrangement joins TRBV6-1 to TRBJ1-4; no clear D gene. CDR3 size: 14 residues. V gave up 3 bases and J gave up 5 bases, with 10 bases separating them. The germline V gene has CDR1 MNHNS and CDR2 SASEGT.

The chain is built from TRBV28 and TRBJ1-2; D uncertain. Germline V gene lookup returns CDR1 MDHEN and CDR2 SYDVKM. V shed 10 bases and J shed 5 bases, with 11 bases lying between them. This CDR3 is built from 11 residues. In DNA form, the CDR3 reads TGTGCCACCCACGGAGTTTATGGCTACACCTTC. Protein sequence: CATHGVYGYTF.

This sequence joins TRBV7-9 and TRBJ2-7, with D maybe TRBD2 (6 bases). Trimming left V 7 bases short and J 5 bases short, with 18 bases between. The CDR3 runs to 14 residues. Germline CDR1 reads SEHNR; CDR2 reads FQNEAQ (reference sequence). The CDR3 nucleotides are TGTGCCAGCATCTTTAGCGGAGGTGACCACGAGCAGTACTTC. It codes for CASIFSGGDHEQYF.

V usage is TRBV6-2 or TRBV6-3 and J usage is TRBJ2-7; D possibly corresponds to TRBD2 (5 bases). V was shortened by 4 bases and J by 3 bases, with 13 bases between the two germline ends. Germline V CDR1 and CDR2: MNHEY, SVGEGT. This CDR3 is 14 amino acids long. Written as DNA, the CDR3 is TGTGCCAGCAGTTTAGGGCTAGCTTACTACGAGCAGTACTTC. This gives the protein CASSLGLAYYEQYF.

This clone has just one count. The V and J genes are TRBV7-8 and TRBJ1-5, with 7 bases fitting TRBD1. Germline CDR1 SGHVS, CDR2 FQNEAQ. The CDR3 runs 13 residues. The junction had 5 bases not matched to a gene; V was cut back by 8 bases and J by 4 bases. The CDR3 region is CASSRGQNQPQHF. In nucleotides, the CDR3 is TGTGCCAGCTCACGGGGACAGAATCAGCCCCAGCATTTT.

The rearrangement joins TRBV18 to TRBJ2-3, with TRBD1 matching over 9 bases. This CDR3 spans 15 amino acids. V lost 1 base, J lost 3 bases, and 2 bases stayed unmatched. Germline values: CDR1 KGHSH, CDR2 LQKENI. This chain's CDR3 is CASSPLTGGTDTQYF. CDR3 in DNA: TGTGCCAGCTCACCACTGACAGGGGGGACAGATACGCAGTATTTT.